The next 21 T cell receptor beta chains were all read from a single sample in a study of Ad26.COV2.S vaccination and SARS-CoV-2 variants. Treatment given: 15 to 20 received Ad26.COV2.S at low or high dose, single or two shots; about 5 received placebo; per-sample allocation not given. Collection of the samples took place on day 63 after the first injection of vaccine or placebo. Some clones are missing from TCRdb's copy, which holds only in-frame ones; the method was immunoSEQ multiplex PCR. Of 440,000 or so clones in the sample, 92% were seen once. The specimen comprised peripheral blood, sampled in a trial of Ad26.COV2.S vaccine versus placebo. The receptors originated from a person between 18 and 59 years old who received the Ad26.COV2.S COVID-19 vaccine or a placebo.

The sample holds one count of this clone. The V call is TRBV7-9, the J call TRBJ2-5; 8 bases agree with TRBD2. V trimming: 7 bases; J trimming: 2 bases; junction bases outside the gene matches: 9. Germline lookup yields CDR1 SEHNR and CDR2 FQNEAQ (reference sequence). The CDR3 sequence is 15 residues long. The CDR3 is CASNGGAGGQETQYF. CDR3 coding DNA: TGTGCCAGCAACGGCGGGGCGGGGGGACAAGAGACCCAGTACTTC. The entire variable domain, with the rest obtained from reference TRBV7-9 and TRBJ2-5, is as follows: DTGVSQNPRHKITKRGQNVTFRCDPISEHNRLYWYRQTLGQGPEFLTYFQNEAQLEKSRLLSDRFSAERPKGSFSTLEIQRTEQGDSAMYLCASNGGAGGQETQYFGPGTRLLVL.

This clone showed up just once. CDR3 sequence (DNA): TGTGCCAGCAGCTTGGGGCTAGCGGGGGGGTTCTACGAGCAGTACTTC. Protein: CASSLGLAGGFYEQYF. The chain joins TRBV5-4 to TRBJ2-7; 12 nucleotides align to TRBD2. The CDR3 has 16 amino acids. CDR1 and CDR2 (germline): SGHNT, YYREEE (reference sequence). V gave up 0 bases and J gave up 3 bases; unmatched junction bases: 4.

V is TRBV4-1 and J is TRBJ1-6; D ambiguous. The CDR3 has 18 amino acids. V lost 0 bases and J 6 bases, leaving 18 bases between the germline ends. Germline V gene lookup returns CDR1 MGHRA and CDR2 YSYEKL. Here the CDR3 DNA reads TGCGCCAGCAGCCAAGATGTTTTCGGGGTTCAGGTTAATTCACCCCTCCACTTT. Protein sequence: CASSQDVFGVQVNSPLHF.

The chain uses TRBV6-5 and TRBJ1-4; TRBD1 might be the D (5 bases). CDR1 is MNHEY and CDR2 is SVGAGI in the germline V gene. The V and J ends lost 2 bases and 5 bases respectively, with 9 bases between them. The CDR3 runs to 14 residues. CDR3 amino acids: CASSYGRVNEKLFF. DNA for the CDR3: TGTGCCAGCAGTTACGGCAGGGTGAATGAAAAACTGTTTTTT.

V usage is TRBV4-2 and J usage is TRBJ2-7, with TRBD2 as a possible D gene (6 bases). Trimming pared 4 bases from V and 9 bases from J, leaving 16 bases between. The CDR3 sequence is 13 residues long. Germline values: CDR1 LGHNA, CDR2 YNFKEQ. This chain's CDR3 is CASSPTGADRQYF. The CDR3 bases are TGTGCCAGCAGCCCCACGGGAGCCGATCGGCAGTACTTC.

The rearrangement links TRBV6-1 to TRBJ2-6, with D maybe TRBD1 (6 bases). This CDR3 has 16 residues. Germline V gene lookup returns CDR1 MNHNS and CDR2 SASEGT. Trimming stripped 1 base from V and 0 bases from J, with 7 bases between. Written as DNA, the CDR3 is TGTGCCAGCAGTGAAGTACAGGGCTCTGGGGCCAACGTCCTGACTTTC. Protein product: CASSEVQGSGANVLTF.

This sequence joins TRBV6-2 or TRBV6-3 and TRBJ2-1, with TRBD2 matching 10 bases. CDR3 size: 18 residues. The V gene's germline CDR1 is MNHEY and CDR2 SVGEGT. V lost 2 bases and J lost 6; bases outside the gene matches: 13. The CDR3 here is CASSYADKLAGISNEQFF. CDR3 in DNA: TGTGCCAGCAGTTACGCCGACAAACTAGCGGGGATATCCAATGAGCAGTTCTTC.

The CDR3 is CASSSGLAGDSYNEQFF. DNA of the CDR3: TGTGCCAGCAGCTCCGGACTAGCGGGGGATTCCTACAATGAGCAGTTCTTC. The rearrangement uses TRBV7-6 and TRBJ2-1; 13 positions match TRBD2. J gave up 1 base and V 4 bases, and 4 bases lay outside the gene matches. Looked up from germline, CDR1 is SGHVS and CDR2 is FNYEAQ. The CDR3 has 17 amino acids.

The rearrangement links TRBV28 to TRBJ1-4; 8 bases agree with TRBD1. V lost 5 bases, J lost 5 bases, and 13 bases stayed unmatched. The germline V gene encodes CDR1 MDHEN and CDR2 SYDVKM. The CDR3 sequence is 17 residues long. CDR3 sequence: CASSATIAWTGNEKLFF. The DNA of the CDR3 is TGTGCCAGCAGTGCCACCATAGCCTGGACAGGGAATGAAAAACTGTTTTTT.

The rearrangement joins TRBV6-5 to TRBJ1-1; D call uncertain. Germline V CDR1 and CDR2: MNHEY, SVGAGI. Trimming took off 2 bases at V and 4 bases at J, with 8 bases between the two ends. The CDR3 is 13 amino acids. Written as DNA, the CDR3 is TGTGCCAGCAGTTACCTGGGGTTCACTGAAGCTTTCTTT. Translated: CASSYLGFTEAFF.

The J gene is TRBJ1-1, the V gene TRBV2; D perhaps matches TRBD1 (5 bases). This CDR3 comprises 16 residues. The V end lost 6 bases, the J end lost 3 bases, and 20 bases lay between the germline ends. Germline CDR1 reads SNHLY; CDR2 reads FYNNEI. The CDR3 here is CASRTRPRVRDTEAFF. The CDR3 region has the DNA TGTGCCAGCAGGACACGTCCCAGGGTTAGGGACACTGAAGCTTTCTTT.

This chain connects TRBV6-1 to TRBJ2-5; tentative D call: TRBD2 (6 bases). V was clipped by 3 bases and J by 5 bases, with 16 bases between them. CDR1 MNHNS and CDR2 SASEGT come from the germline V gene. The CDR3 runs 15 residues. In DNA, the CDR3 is TGTGCCAGCAGTGAGACGTCTAGCGCAAGGGAGACCCAGTACTTC. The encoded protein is CASSETSSARETQYF.

CDR3 nucleotides: TGTGCCAGTACCCAAAGTTGGGGACCCAACTTTGGCGGGCAGTACTTC. Translating it yields CASTQSWGPNFGGQYF. The chain uses TRBV5-5 and TRBJ2-7, with D possibly being TRBD1 or TRBD2 (5 bases each). The CDR3 is 16 residues long. Trimming removed 8 bases at V and 9 bases at J, with 30 bases between. Per germline, CDR1 SGHKS and CDR2 YYEKEE (reference sequence).

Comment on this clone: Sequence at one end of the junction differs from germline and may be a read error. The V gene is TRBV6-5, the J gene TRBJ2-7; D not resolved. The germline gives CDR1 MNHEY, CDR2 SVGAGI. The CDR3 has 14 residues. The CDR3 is CASSPKLTSHEQYF. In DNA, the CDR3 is TGTGCCAGCAGTCCAAAGTTAACCTCCCACGAGCAGTACTTC.

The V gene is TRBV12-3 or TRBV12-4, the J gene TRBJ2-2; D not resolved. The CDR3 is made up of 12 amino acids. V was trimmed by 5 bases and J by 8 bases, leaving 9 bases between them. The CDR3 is CASSLGRGELFF. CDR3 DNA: TGTGCCAGCAGTCTAGGTCGGGGGGAGCTGTTTTTT.

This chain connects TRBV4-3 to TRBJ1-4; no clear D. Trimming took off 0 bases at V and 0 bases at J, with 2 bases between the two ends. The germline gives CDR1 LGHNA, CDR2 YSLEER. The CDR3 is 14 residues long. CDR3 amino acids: CASSQDTTNEKLFF. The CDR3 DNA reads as TGCGCCAGCAGCCAAGACACAACTAATGAAAAACTGTTTTTT.

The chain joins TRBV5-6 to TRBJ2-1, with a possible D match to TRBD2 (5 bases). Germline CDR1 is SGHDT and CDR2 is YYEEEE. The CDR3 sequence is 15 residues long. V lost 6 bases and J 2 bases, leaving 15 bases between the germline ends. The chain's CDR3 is CASTSFTGTYNEQFF. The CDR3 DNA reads TGTGCCAGCACGAGCTTTACGGGAACCTACAATGAGCAGTTCTTC.

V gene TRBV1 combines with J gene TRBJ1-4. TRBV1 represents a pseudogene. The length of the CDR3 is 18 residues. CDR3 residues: CTSSQVSAVVGVNEKLFF. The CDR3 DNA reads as TGCACCAGCAGCCAAGTCTCGGCAGTTGTGGGGGTTAATGAAAAACTGTTTTTT.

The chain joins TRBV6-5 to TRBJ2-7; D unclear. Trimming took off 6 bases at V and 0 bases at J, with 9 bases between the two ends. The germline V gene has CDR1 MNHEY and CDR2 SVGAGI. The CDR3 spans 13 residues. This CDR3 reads CASSHKGSYEQYF. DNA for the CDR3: TGTGCCAGCAGCCATAAGGGCTCCTACGAGCAGTACTTC.

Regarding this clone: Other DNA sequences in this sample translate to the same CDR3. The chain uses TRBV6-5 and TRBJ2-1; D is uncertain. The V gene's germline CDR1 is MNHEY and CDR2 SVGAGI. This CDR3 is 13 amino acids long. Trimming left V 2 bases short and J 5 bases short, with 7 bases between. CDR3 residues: CASSYRTHNEQFF. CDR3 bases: TGTGCCAGCAGTTACCGGACCCACAATGAGCAGTTCTTC.

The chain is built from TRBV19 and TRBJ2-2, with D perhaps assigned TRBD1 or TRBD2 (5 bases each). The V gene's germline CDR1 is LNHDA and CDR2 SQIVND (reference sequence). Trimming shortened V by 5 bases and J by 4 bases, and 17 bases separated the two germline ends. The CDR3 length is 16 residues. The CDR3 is CASSSSASGLTGELFF. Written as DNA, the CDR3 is TGTGCCAGTAGTTCTTCGGCTTCGGGGCTCACCGGGGAGCTGTTTTTT.